These T cell receptor beta chains were read from a single sample in a study of T cell responses to AZD1222 COVID-19 vaccine. Clones were read by immunoSEQ multiplex PCR, and TCRdb kept only the in-frame ones, dropping some. The sample holds approximately 150,000 clones, about nine tenths seen once. Material: peripheral blood, obtained on day 0 of AZD1222 vaccination. The receptors come from an adult in good health. Each CDR3 is given with its conserved first and last residue. Each record gives: CDR3 DNA, CDR3 protein, clone size, D gene, V gene, J gene. The D gene is left open where the match is weak. Where a row states a size, it is once, few, many or the class of an expanded clone; other rows omit it.

CDR3 DNA: TGTGCCAGCAGATTAACGTACGAGCAGTACTTC; CDR3 protein: CASRLTYEQYF; clone size: .; D gene: .; V gene: TRBV2; J gene: TRBJ2-7
CDR3 DNA: TGTGCCAGCAGCGCTTACAGGGGGCGGAATGAGCAGTTCTTC; CDR3 protein: CASSAYRGRNEQFF; clone size: .; D gene: TRBD1; V gene: TRBV9; J gene: TRBJ2-1
CDR3 DNA: TGTGCCAGCAGCTTAACTGCGGGAGGCGGAGAGACCCAGTACTTC; CDR3 protein: CASSLTAGGGETQYF; clone size: .; D gene: TRBD2; V gene: TRBV7-9; J gene: TRBJ2-5
CDR3 DNA: TGTGCCAGCAGTTACTCCTCCTACAATGAGCAGTTCTTC; CDR3 protein: CASSYSSYNEQFF; clone size: .; D gene: .; V gene: TRBV6-6; J gene: TRBJ2-1
CDR3 DNA: TGTGCCACCAGTGCACCCGGGACTACAAGCACAGATACGCAGTATTTT; CDR3 protein: CATSAPGTTSTDTQYF; clone size: .; D gene: TRBD2; V gene: TRBV24-1; J gene: TRBJ2-3
CDR3 DNA: TGTGCCAGCAGGGGGAATGTGAAAAACATTCAGTACTTC; CDR3 protein: CASRGNVKNIQYF; clone size: .; D gene: .; V gene: TRBV12-3/TRBV12-4; J gene: TRBJ2-4
CDR3 DNA: TGTGCCAGCAGCTTAGGAGGGGTTCAGCCCCAGCATTTT; CDR3 protein: CASSLGGVQPQHF; clone size: .; D gene: .; V gene: TRBV7-2; J gene: TRBJ1-5
CDR3 DNA: TGTGCCAGCAGCCCCGGCTGGGGTGAGGGTTCACCCCTCCACTTT; CDR3 protein: CASSPGWGEGSPLHF; clone size: .; D gene: .; V gene: TRBV11-2; J gene: TRBJ1-6
CDR3 DNA: TGTGCCAGCAGTTCCCCTCGCAGGGACAACAATCAGCCCCAGCATTTT; CDR3 protein: CASSSPRRDNNQPQHF; clone size: .; D gene: .; V gene: TRBV6-6; J gene: TRBJ1-5
CDR3 DNA: TGTGCCAGCAGACAGGGGATCTCTAATGAAAAACTGTTTTTT; CDR3 protein: CASRQGISNEKLFF; clone size: .; D gene: TRBD1; V gene: TRBV27; J gene: TRBJ1-4
CDR3 DNA: TGTGCCAGTAGTATGAGGGGGTCCCAGGGATCGGGACAGCCCCAGCATTTT; CDR3 protein: CASSMRGSQGSGQPQHF; clone size: .; D gene: .; V gene: TRBV19; J gene: TRBJ1-5
CDR3 DNA: TGTGCCAGCAGGATATCCGTGACAGATACGCAGTATTTT; CDR3 protein: CASRISVTDTQYF; clone size: .; D gene: .; V gene: TRBV2; J gene: TRBJ2-3
CDR3 DNA: TGTGCCAGCGGCACAGGGGGGACTGAAGCTTTCTTT; CDR3 protein: CASGTGGTEAFF; clone size: .; D gene: TRBD1; V gene: TRBV2; J gene: TRBJ1-1
CDR3 DNA: TGCGCCAGCAGCTTGCTGACTAGCGGGTTAGGACTTTACGAGCAGTACTTC; CDR3 protein: CASSLLTSGLGLYEQYF; clone size: .; D gene: TRBD2; V gene: TRBV7-2; J gene: TRBJ2-7
CDR3 DNA: TGTGCCAGCACTCGACAGGGAGTTTTCACTGAAGCTTTCTTT; CDR3 protein: CASTRQGVFTEAFF; clone size: once; D gene: TRBD1; V gene: TRBV6-6; J gene: TRBJ1-1
CDR3 DNA: TGTGCCAGCAGTTTGGGCCCTGGCTACACCTTC; CDR3 protein: CASSLGPGYTF; clone size: .; D gene: .; V gene: TRBV12-3/TRBV12-4; J gene: TRBJ1-2
CDR3 DNA: TGTGCCAGCAGTTTACGTCAGAGCTCCTACGAGCAGTACTTC; CDR3 protein: CASSLRQSSYEQYF; clone size: .; D gene: .; V gene: TRBV28; J gene: TRBJ2-7
CDR3 DNA: TGTGCCAGCAGCCCTTGGACTAGCGGGAGCGCAGATACGCAGTATTTT; CDR3 protein: CASSPWTSGSADTQYF; clone size: .; D gene: TRBD2; V gene: TRBV4-2; J gene: TRBJ2-3
CDR3 DNA: TGTGCCAGCAGCTTAAACAGCCCGGGCTCTGGGGCCAACGTCCTGACTTTC; CDR3 protein: CASSLNSPGSGANVLTF; clone size: .; D gene: .; V gene: TRBV7-3; J gene: TRBJ2-6
CDR3 DNA: TGTGCCAGCAGCTTAGTTTCAGGGACCAACTATGGCTACACCTTC; CDR3 protein: CASSLVSGTNYGYTF; clone size: .; D gene: .; V gene: TRBV7-2; J gene: TRBJ1-2
CDR3 DNA: TGTGCCAGCAGTCCCCGAGGGGTTCTAGCTAACTATGGCTACACCTTC; CDR3 protein: CASSPRGVLANYGYTF; clone size: .; D gene: .; V gene: TRBV2; J gene: TRBJ1-2
CDR3 DNA: TGTGCCAGCAGTTTATCCCCGACTAGCGGTCCCTACGAGCAGTACTTC; CDR3 protein: CASSLSPTSGPYEQYF; clone size: .; D gene: TRBD2; V gene: TRBV27; J gene: TRBJ2-7
CDR3 DNA: TGTGCCAGTAGTATAGCCGGGAGGGCCTCCGAGCAGTACTTC; CDR3 protein: CASSIAGRASEQYF; clone size: .; D gene: TRBD2; V gene: TRBV19; J gene: TRBJ2-7
CDR3 DNA: TGTGCCAGCACCTACAGGGGGAACAATGAGCAGTTCTTC; CDR3 protein: CASTYRGNNEQFF; clone size: .; D gene: TRBD1; V gene: TRBV6-6; J gene: TRBJ2-1
CDR3 DNA: TGTGCCAGCAGCTTCGAGGGCCAGTCGGGGAATGAGCAGTTCTTC; CDR3 protein: CASSFEGQSGNEQFF; clone size: .; D gene: .; V gene: TRBV11-2; J gene: TRBJ2-1
CDR3 DNA: TGTGCCAGCAGCTTAGGAGACGAGCAGTACTTC; CDR3 protein: CASSLGDEQYF; clone size: .; D gene: .; V gene: TRBV3-1/TRBV3-2; J gene: TRBJ2-7
CDR3 DNA: TGTGCCAGCAGTTTGGCGGGGGCCGGTGAAAAACTGTTTTTT; CDR3 protein: CASSLAGAGEKLFF; clone size: .; D gene: .; V gene: TRBV27; J gene: TRBJ1-4
CDR3 DNA: TGTGCCAGCAGTTACCTGACTAGCGGGAGGTACAATGAGCAGTTCTTC; CDR3 protein: CASSYLTSGRYNEQFF; clone size: .; D gene: TRBD2; V gene: TRBV6-2/TRBV6-3; J gene: TRBJ2-1
CDR3 DNA: TGTGCCAGCAGGAACACAGGGCTTAGCTCCTACGAGCAGTACTTC; CDR3 protein: CASRNTGLSSYEQYF; clone size: .; D gene: .; V gene: TRBV28; J gene: TRBJ2-7
CDR3 DNA: TGTGCCACCCAGGGGGAACCTAACTATGGCTACACCTTC; CDR3 protein: CATQGEPNYGYTF; clone size: .; D gene: TRBD1; V gene: TRBV24-1; J gene: TRBJ1-2
CDR3 DNA: TGTGCCAGCATCAGAGGACAGCACTCTGGGGCCAACGTCCTGACTTTC; CDR3 protein: CASIRGQHSGANVLTF; clone size: few; D gene: .; V gene: TRBV7-8; J gene: TRBJ2-6
CDR3 DNA: TGTGCCAGCAGTTACTCCCTAGCGGGACCCACAGATACGCAGTATTTT; CDR3 protein: CASSYSLAGPTDTQYF; clone size: once; D gene: TRBD2; V gene: TRBV6-5; J gene: TRBJ2-3